This is a list of T cell receptor beta chains from one sample in a study of T cell responses to AZD1222 COVID-19 vaccine. Data came from immunoSEQ multiplex PCR; TCRdb stores just in-frame clones and leaves some out. Here the sample spans 150,000 to 200,000 clones, about nine tenths being singletons. Here the sequenced sample was peripheral blood, taken on day 0 of AZD1222 vaccination. These receptor sequences come from an adult in good health. The CDR3 runs from the conserved cysteine through the conserved F or W. A D gene is named only where the DNA matches it firmly. Rows give clone size only sometimes, using once, few, many, or a class for an expanded clone.

>TRBV27|.|TRBJ1-1|.
TGTGCCAGCAGTTATAGGGACCCGGGCGCTGAAGCTTTCTTT
CASSYRDPGAEAFF
>TRBV19|.|TRBJ1-6|.
TGTGCCAGTAGCACGGGACGGGATAATTCACCCCTCCACTTT
CASSTGRDNSPLHF
>TRBV20-1|.|TRBJ2-5|.
TGCAGTGCTAGTATGGCGGATCCACAAGAGACCCAGTACTTC
CSASMADPQETQYF
>TRBV15|.|TRBJ1-4|.
TGTGCCACCAGCAGAGATCTGGGGATAAATGAAAAACTGTTTTTT
CATSRDLGINEKLFF
>TRBV7-2|once|TRBJ1-1|.
TGTGCCAGCAGCTTAGAAGGTTGGGAGTTGGGCACTGAAGCTTTCTTT
CASSLEGWELGTEAFF
>TRBV5-1|.|TRBJ1-1|TRBD1
TGCGCCAGCAGCCCCGGGACAGGAGGCCCTGAAGCTTTCTTT
CASSPGTGGPEAFF
>TRBV5-4|.|TRBJ2-3|TRBD1
TGTGCCAGCAGCCATAGACAGGGAACAGATACGCAGTATTTT
CASSHRQGTDTQYF
>TRBV7-2|.|TRBJ1-1|TRBD1
TGTGCCAGCAGCTTGGACAGGTTGAACACTGAAGCTTTCTTT
CASSLDRLNTEAFF
>TRBV29-1|once|TRBJ1-2|.
TGCAGCGTTGGGGAGTATGGCTACACCTTC
CSVGEYGYTF
>TRBV4-1|.|TRBJ2-1|.
TGCGCCAGCAGATCAGTAGGGACGTATCCTTACAATGAGCAGTTCTTC
CASRSVGTYPYNEQFF
>TRBV3-1/TRBV3-2|.|TRBJ1-2|TRBD1
TGTGCCAGCAGCCTCTATTCTGCGACAGGGGTCTATGGCTACACCTTC
CASSLYSATGVYGYTF
>TRBV2|.|TRBJ1-1|.
TGTGCCACTCCCTACACGAGGCGGGGGAACACTGAAGCTTTCTTT
CATPYTRRGNTEAFF
>TRBV5-1|once|TRBJ2-7|TRBD1
TGCGCCAGCAGCCGACAGGGACCCGCCACCTACGAGCAGTACTTC
CASSRQGPATYEQYF
>TRBV25-1|.|TRBJ1-3|.
TGTGCCAGCAGTCCTAGGGGGGGAGGAGGAAACACCATATATTTT
CASSPRGGGGNTIYF
>TRBV3-1/TRBV3-2|.|TRBJ1-2|TRBD1
TGTGCCAGCAGCCAAAGACAGGGGGGCAATAACTATGGCTACACCTTC
CASSQRQGGNNYGYTF
>TRBV2|.|TRBJ2-7|TRBD1
TGTGCCAGCAGATCCGGGACAGGGTTTTACGAGCAGTACTTC
CASRSGTGFYEQYF
>TRBV6-5|.|TRBJ1-2|TRBD1
TGTGCCAGTACAGGGGGCGTAGACTATGGCTACACCTTC
CASTGGVDYGYTF
>TRBV2|.|TRBJ2-7|.
TGTGCCAGCAGGACCCCCGAGGCAGGGAAAGGTGAGCAGTACTTC
CASRTPEAGKGEQYF
>TRBV5-5|.|TRBJ1-1|.
TGTGCCAGCAGCCAGCCACAGGGGAACACTGAAGCTTTCTTT
CASSQPQGNTEAFF
>TRBV5-1|once|TRBJ1-2|.
TGCGCCAGCAGCAGGGCCACGGTCTCCTATGGCTACACCTTC
CASSRATVSYGYTF
>TRBV27|.|TRBJ2-4|.
TGTGCCAGCAGCACCAGACGGAACGATAACATTCAGTACTTC
CASSTRRNDNIQYF
>TRBV5-1|.|TRBJ2-1|.
TGCGCCAGCAGCTTCTTAACTGACAATGAGCAGTTCTTC
CASSFLTDNEQFF
>TRBV14|once|TRBJ2-5|TRBD1
TGTGCCAGCAGCCGACAGGGGGGCCTTCTCCAAGAGACCCAGTACTTC
CASSRQGGLLQETQYF
>TRBV7-2|once|TRBJ2-4|TRBD2
TGTGCCAGCAGCCCCGGCGGGGGGGCCAAAAACATTCAGTACTTC
CASSPGGGAKNIQYF
>TRBV5-1|.|TRBJ1-2|TRBD1
TGCGCCAGCGACTTGGGACAGGGCCCTCAAGGCTACACCTTC
CASDLGQGPQGYTF
>TRBV6-2/TRBV6-3|.|TRBJ1-5|.
TGTGCCAGCAGTTACTCCGAGGGTGAGGACAATCAGCCCCAGCATTTT
CASSYSEGEDNQPQHF
>TRBV30|.|TRBJ2-7|TRBD2
TGTGCCTGGAAGGTAGCGGGGTACGAGCAGTACTTC
CAWKVAGYEQYF